What follows are 14 T cell receptor beta chains derived from one specimen sequenced in a study of OX40 agonist ivuxolimab in advanced cancers. Repertoires were generated with immunoSEQ multiplex PCR, while TCRdb's copy carries only in-frame clones and drops some. The sample contains around 62,000 clones, about 79% of which appear only once. The sample consisted of CD4+ or CD8+ T cells sorted from blood, taken in a trial of the OX40 agonist ivuxolimab. Every receptor here comes from an adult with an advanced solid tumor such as melanoma, head and neck, liver or kidney cancer.

V gene TRBV5-6 combines with J gene TRBJ1-1; unclear D gene. The V end was cut by 0 bases, the J end by 1 base, with 1 base between. The CDR3 has 12 amino acids. Germline CDR1 is SGHDT and CDR2 is YYEEEE. The CDR3 spells CASSLANTEAFF. The CDR3, as DNA: TGTGCCAGCAGCTTGGCGAACACTGAAGCTTTCTTT.

The rearrangement links TRBV7-2 to TRBJ2-4, with TRBD2 matching 13 bases. The germline CDR1 and CDR2 sequences are SGHTA and FQGNSA. The CDR3 covers 16 residues. With 0 bases clipped from V and 8 bases from J, the junction kept 4 bases outside the gene matches. In nucleotides, the CDR3 is TGTGCCAGCAGCTTAGCGGGGACTAGCGGGACAGACATTCAGTACTTC. The encoded protein is CASSLAGTSGTDIQYF.

This clone was seen more than once but under ten times. CDR3: CASTPQPGGGTDTQYF. The CDR3 bases are TGTGCCAGCACCCCTCAGCCCGGGGGGGGCACAGATACGCAGTATTTT. The chain couples TRBV6-6 to TRBJ2-3; the match to TRBD2 covers 8 bases. Germline CDR1 is MNHNY and CDR2 is SVGAGI (reference sequence). V gave up 7 bases and J gave up 1 base; unmatched junction bases: 10. The CDR3 totals 16 residues.

V and J are TRBV18 and TRBJ1-5, with D possibly being TRBD1 (5 bases). The CDR3 consists of 14 residues. Trimming cost V 3 bases and J 7 bases, with 13 bases left between them. Germline values: CDR1 KGHSH, CDR2 LQKENI. This CDR3 is CASSPSGGAQPQHF. DNA for the CDR3: TGTGCCAGCTCACCTTCCGGGGGAGCCCAGCCCCAGCATTTT.

This clone was seen just once. The chain uses TRBV28 and TRBJ2-3; D is perhaps TRBD1 (5 bases). Per germline, CDR1 MDHEN and CDR2 SYDVKM. Trimming removed 6 bases at V and 3 bases at J, with 16 bases between. The CDR3 is made up of 15 amino acids. CDR3 amino acids: CASRPPKGQTDTQYF. The CDR3 bases are TGTGCCAGCAGGCCCCCGAAGGGGCAGACAGATACGCAGTATTTT.

The J gene is TRBJ2-5, the V gene TRBV7-6; D not resolved. The CDR3 is 14 amino acids. The germline V and J ends were trimmed by 8 bases and 1 base, with 14 bases remaining between them. From germline, CDR1 is SGHVS and CDR2 FNYEAQ. Written as DNA, the CDR3 is TGTGCCAGCGGGCATACAGAGGCCCAAGAGACCCAGTACTTC. Translation: CASGHTEAQETQYF.

The chain links TRBV7-9 to TRBJ1-4; TRBD1 might be the D (6 bases). Germline-derived CDR1 and CDR2 are SEHNR and FQNEAQ (reference sequence). CDR3 length: 18 residues. V dropped 6 bases and J dropped 2 bases, with 22 bases sitting between them. As DNA, the CDR3 is TGTGCCAGCAGTTATACCGGGACACCAAGAGGGACTAATGAAAAACTGTTTTTT. This translates into CASSYTGTPRGTNEKLFF.

The sample holds a few counts of this clone. The same CDR3 is also encoded by other DNA sequences in this sample. This chain connects TRBV2 to TRBJ1-5; the D is unclear. Between the trimmed V and J ends, which lost 4 bases and 2 bases, there was a span of 9 bases. Looked up from germline, CDR1 is SNHLY and CDR2 is FYNNEI. The CDR3 length is 14 residues. The chain's CDR3 is CASSVERGNQPQHF. Here the CDR3 DNA reads TGTGCCAGCAGTGTGGAGAGGGGCAATCAGCCCCAGCATTTT.

The chain is built from TRBV7-9 and TRBJ2-1, with a tentative D call TRBD2 (6 bases). The germline V gene encodes CDR1 SEHNR and CDR2 FQNEAQ (reference sequence). V was shortened by 6 bases and J by 0 bases, with 12 bases between the two germline ends. The CDR3 loop spans 15 amino acids. This CDR3 reads CASSSWGGSYNEQFF. The DNA of the CDR3 is TGTGCCAGCAGTTCCTGGGGAGGCTCCTACAATGAGCAGTTCTTC.

This clone was counted between two and nine times. This chain joins TRBV7-3 and TRBJ2-7; D is possibly TRBD1 (6 bases). The V gene lost 5 bases and the J gene lost 6 bases, with 14 bases spanning the gap. The CDR3 has 13 amino acids. The germline CDR1 and CDR2 sequences are SGHTA and FQGTGA. The CDR3 nucleotides read TGTGCCAGCAGCACCCTGGCAGGGGCCGAGCAGTACTTC. Translation: CASSTLAGAEQYF.

The gene calls are TRBV7-2 and TRBJ1-5; 7 bases align to TRBD1. The CDR3 is 14 residues long. Trimming at V came to 5 bases and at J to 7 bases, leaving 8 bases not matched to a gene. Per germline, CDR1 SGHTA and CDR2 FQGNSA. CDR3 protein: CASSPGQVWQPQHF. Here the CDR3 DNA reads TGTGCCAGCAGCCCCGGACAGGTGTGGCAGCCCCAGCATTTT.

V gene TRBV5-6 combines with J gene TRBJ2-4; unclear D gene. V lost 0 bases and J lost 0, with 7 bases in between. CDR3 size: 15 residues. Germline assignment: CDR1 SGHDT and CDR2 YYEEEE. The CDR3 region has the DNA TGTGCCAGCAGCTTGGGGGCGGTAGCCAAAAACATTCAGTACTTC. This sequence encodes CASSLGAVAKNIQYF. The complete variable domain, with remaining parts taken from reference TRBV5-6 and TRBJ2-4, reads DAGVTQSPTHLIKTRGQQVTLRCSPKSGHDTVSWYQQALGQGPQFIFQYYEEEERQRGNFPDRFSGHQFPNYSSELNVNALLLGDSALYLCASSLGAVAKNIQYFGAGTRLSVL.

A single count supports this clone. The chain has TRBV5-6 and TRBJ1-2, with a possible D match to TRBD1 (6 bases). The CDR3 consists of 13 residues. V was cut by 3 bases and J by 4 bases, with 10 bases left in between. Looked up from germline, CDR1 is SGHDT and CDR2 is YYEEEE. The CDR3 nucleotides read TGTGCCAGCAGCTCGGACAGAGCCTATGGCTACACCTTC. Residues: CASSSDRAYGYTF.

The chain uses TRBV7-2 and TRBJ1-2, with 7 nucleotides matching TRBD1. CDR3 size: 14 residues. The germline V gene encodes CDR1 SGHTA and CDR2 FQGNSA. The trim removed 5 bases at V and 5 bases at J, leaving 8 bases unmatched. In DNA form, the CDR3 reads TGTGCCAGCAGCCCAAGGACAGGAACGTATGGCTACACCTTC. Protein sequence: CASSPRTGTYGYTF.